The next 31 T cell receptor beta chains were all read from a single sample in a study of tumor-infiltrating lymphocytes in primary liver carcinoma (TCRdb year 2017). Sequencing used an Illumina HiSeq 2500. A constant-region primer and ProtoScript II reverse transcriptase were used to reverse-transcribe TCRbeta-specific cDNA from roughly 500 ng total RNA. The TCRbeta libraries were prepared through three rounds of nested multiplex PCR following a slightly modified ARM-PCR procedure. Each of the first two PCR rounds ran for around 11 cycles and used multiplex TRBV1-TRBV30 forward primers together with a Cbeta reverse primer. TCRdb itself trimmed the public reads at Q25 with fastp, ran MiXCR and retained productive beta chains. Duplicate CDR3 protein sequences are folded into a single record with the most common DNA and genes. Within this sample are almost 200,000 distinct CDR3 sequences, with approximately 64% of them counted one time only. About 7.1% of the sample is taken by the ten largest.

RNA from unsorted whole blood was extracted with TRIzol reagent, and germline DNA was obtained with the DNeasy Blood & Tissue kit. Material for sequencing was peripheral blood. The receptors were sampled from a woman aged 55-75 years with primary liver carcinoma and hepatitis B virus infection.

This clonotype was seen a single time. This chain uses TRBV29-1 with TRBJ2-3, with D possibly TRBD2 on 7 matching bases. The CDR3 consists of 14 residues. Deletions cut 6 bases from V and 4 bases from J, with 17 bases between. CDR1 is SQVTM, CDR2 ANQGSEA, per germline. CDR3 amino acids: CSVGANGRPDTQYF. The CDR3 nucleotides read TGCAGCGTGGGGGCCAACGGGAGGCCAGATACGCAGTATTTT.

The sample holds one count of this clonotype. The chain uses TRBV2 and TRBJ2-7, with TRBD2 identical over 9 bases. This CDR3 region has 15 residues. J lost 4 bases, V lost 3 bases, and 7 bases had no gene match. Per germline, CDR1 SNHLY and CDR2 FYNNEI. CDR3 residues: CASSDTSGRTYEQYF. CDR3 DNA: TGTGCCAGCAGTGACACCAGCGGGAGGACTTACGAGCAGTACTTC.

This rearrangement joins TRBV7-9 to TRBJ2-1; 8 bases are shared with TRBD1. Germline loops: CDR1 SEHNR, CDR2 FQNEAQ (reference sequence). CDR3 length: 14 residues. V lost 8 bases, J lost 7 bases, and 10 bases stayed unmatched. The CDR3 loop is CASGSGTGPNEQFF. CDR3 DNA: TGTGCCAGCGGCTCCGGGACAGGACCTAATGAGCAGTTCTTC.

The table lists this clonotype with many counts. This chain connects TRBV6-6 to TRBJ1-5; D gene unclear. The germline V gene has CDR1 MNHNY and CDR2 SVGAGI (reference sequence). There are 13 residues in the CDR3. V was shortened by 7 bases and J by 5 bases, with 12 bases between the two germline ends. The CDR3 region is CASISTGYQPQHF. The DNA of the CDR3 is TGTGCCAGCATCTCAACGGGGTATCAGCCCCAGCATTTT.

The J gene is TRBJ1-1, the V gene TRBV5-6, with 8 bases that match TRBD1. CDR1 SGHDT and CDR2 YYEEEE come from the germline V gene. The CDR3 sequence is 14 residues long. V dropped 4 bases and J dropped 5; count of bases not matched to a gene: 7. CDR3 in DNA: TGTGCCAGCAGCGCACGACAGGGGCGGACTGAAGCTTTCTTT. It yields the protein CASSARQGRTEAFF.

This chain connects TRBV7-9 to TRBJ2-7; TRBD1 matches 8 bases. The V gene end was trimmed by 1 base and the J gene end by 10 bases; junction bases not matched to a gene: 9. This CDR3 has 14 amino acids. Germline V gene data show CDR1 as SEHNR and CDR2 as FQNEAQ (reference sequence). The DNA for the CDR3 is TGTGCCAGCAGCTTAGATTGGACAGGGTACCTCCAGTACTTC. Translating it yields CASSLDWTGYLQYF.

In this sample, this clonotype turned up once. Relative to the germline gene, one junction end is altered; a read error may explain this. The gene calls are TRBV29-1 and TRBJ2-1; tentatively, D is TRBD2 (5 bases). The germline V gene encodes CDR1 SQVTM and CDR2 ANQGSEA. The CDR3 contains 12 residues. CDR3 DNA: TGTAGCGTTGAATGGGTGGGCGGTGAGCACTTCTTC. It codes for CSVEWVGGEHFF.

The chain combines TRBV11-2 with TRBJ2-1; 7 nucleotides agree with TRBD2. Losses at the gene ends were 0 bases for V and 15 bases for J; bases not matched to a gene: 11. The CDR3 runs 14 residues. Germline V gives CDR1 SGHAT, CDR2 FQNNGV. The CDR3 sequence: CASSLEALTSHLFF. The DNA of the CDR3 is TGTGCCAGCAGCTTAGAGGCCCTGACTAGCCATCTGTTCTTC.

A note on this clonotype: The junction departs from germline at one end; a sequencing error may be responsible. The chain combines TRBV12-3 or TRBV12-4 with TRBJ1-2; D is undetermined. The CDR3 runs 15 residues. DNA of the CDR3: TGTCCCAGCAGTCAAGGACGCAAAGTTAACTATGGCTACACCTTC. Translation: CPSSQGRKVNYGYTF.

This clonotype was counted at least ten times. J is TRBJ2-4 and V is TRBV6-1; D ambiguous. The CDR3 is made up of 14 amino acids. Trimming removed 1 base at V and 6 bases at J, with 10 bases between. The germline V gene encodes CDR1 MNHNS and CDR2 SASEGT. CDR3 DNA sequence: TGTGCCAGCAGTGAAGTGGTGAATGGAAACATTCAGTACTTC. This encodes CASSEVVNGNIQYF.

Note on this clonotype: A read error may be the cause here, since a much bigger clone is one base away. The chain has TRBV28 and TRBJ2-7; no firm D call. The V end lost 10 bases, the J end lost 5 bases, and 21 bases lay between the germline ends. The CDR3 sequence is 14 residues long. Germline-derived CDR1 and CDR2 are MDHEN and SYDVKM. CDR3 nucleotides: TGTGCCACCGTCAGAGGAGCTCTACGGAACGAGCAGTACTTC. This gives the protein CATVRGALRNEQYF.

The table lists this clonotype with many counts. This chain uses TRBV6-5 with TRBJ2-5; D not certain. This CDR3 has 13 residues. Trimming took 0 bases from V and 4 from J, leaving 6 bases between them. The germline CDR1 and CDR2 sequences are MNHEY and SVGAGI. DNA for the CDR3: TGTGCCAGCAGTTACTCATGGGGAGAGACCCAGTACTTC. It yields the protein CASSYSWGETQYF.

Concerning this clonotype itself: A junction boundary mismatches the germline segment, possibly from a read error. This chain links TRBV11-2 with TRBJ2-3; TRBD2 aligns across 9 bases. The germline V gene encodes CDR1 SGHAT and CDR2 FQNNGV. CDR3 length: 12 amino acids. CDR3: CANSRAGGREYF. CDR3 in DNA: TGTGCCAACAGCCGAGCGGGAGGCCGCGAGTATTTT.

The sample holds a few counts of this clonotype. The chain combines TRBV5-4 with TRBJ2-1; the match to TRBD2 covers 11 bases. The V segment lost 9 bases and the J segment 4 bases; nucleotides outside the gene matches: 9. The CDR3 is 15 residues long. CDR1 and CDR2 (germline): SGHNT, YYREEE (reference sequence). CDR3 coding DNA: TGTGCCATCCAAACCGGGACTAGCGGTTACAATGAGCAGTTCTTC. It specifies CAIQTGTSGYNEQFF.

Comments on this clonotype: A much larger clone lies one base from this, so it may be a read error. The genes are TRBV14 and TRBJ1-2; no clear D. V shed 7 bases and J shed 7 bases, with 13 bases lying between them. This CDR3 spans 12 amino acids. In germline, CDR1 is SGHDN, CDR2 FVKESK. This chain's CDR3 is CASTQTGVGYTF. In DNA, the CDR3 is TGTGCCAGCACTCAGACTGGGGTTGGCTACACCTTC.

The sample holds many counts of this clonotype. The V call is TRBV29-1, the J call TRBJ2-5; tentative D call: TRBD2 (5 bases). Germline loops: CDR1 SQVTM, CDR2 ANQGSEA. This CDR3 is built from 12 residues. V gave up 4 bases and J gave up 4 bases, with 10 bases separating them. Here the CDR3 DNA reads TGCAGCGTTGCGATGGCGGGAGAGACCCAGTACTTC. It translates to CSVAMAGETQYF.

This clonotype appeared many times. V is TRBV7-8 and J is TRBJ2-3, with D perhaps matching TRBD1 or TRBD2 (5 bases each). CDR3 length: 16 residues. Germline CDR1 SGHVS, CDR2 FQNEAQ. Trimming took 5 bases from V and 0 from J, leaving 15 bases between them. The CDR3 sequence is CASSTGGLSSTDTQYF. DNA for the CDR3: TGTGCCAGCAGCACAGGCGGGCTTTCTAGCACAGATACGCAGTATTTT.

This clonotype was observed many times. V is TRBV29-1 and J is TRBJ2-7, with 9 bases that match TRBD2. V lost 5 bases to trimming and J lost 0 bases; unmatched junction nucleotides: 5. Germline CDR1 and CDR2: SQVTM and ANQGSEA. CDR3 size: 14 residues. Here the CDR3 reads CSVLTSGTSYEQYF. DNA for the CDR3: TGCAGCGTTTTGACTAGCGGAACCTCCTACGAGCAGTACTTC.

V and J are TRBV5-6 and TRBJ2-1; TRBD2 aligns across 10 bases. This CDR3 region has 14 residues. After removal of 4 bases from V and 8 bases from J, the junction contained 6 bases not matched to a gene. Germline loops: CDR1 SGHDT, CDR2 YYEEEE. The CDR3 reads CASSRAGGWDEQFF. The CDR3 nucleotides are TGTGCCAGCAGCCGAGCGGGAGGGTGGGATGAGCAGTTCTTC.

The chain employs TRBV6-2 or TRBV6-3 and TRBJ2-2, with TRBD2 as a possible D gene (6 bases). The CDR3 is 18 residues long. Germline V gene data show CDR1 as MNHEY and CDR2 as SVGEGT. V gave up 0 bases and J gave up 0 bases, with 14 bases separating them. The CDR3 reads CASSYSPFAGPNTGELFF. In DNA form, the CDR3 reads TGTGCCAGCAGTTACTCCCCTTTTGCGGGACCGAACACCGGGGAGCTGTTTTTT.

Details on this clonotype: A junction boundary mismatches the germline segment, possibly from a read error. The V call is TRBV12-3 or TRBV12-4, the J call TRBJ2-3; no firm D call. The CDR3 runs to 12 residues. DNA for the CDR3: TGTGCCAGCAGTTACAGCCCAGATACTCAGTATTTT. Residues: CASSYSPDTQYF.

This clonotype was found once. The rearrangement uses TRBV12-3 or TRBV12-4 and TRBJ2-1, with D tentatively TRBD1 (5 bases). The CDR3 covers 13 residues. The V end was cut by 8 bases, the J end by 4 bases, with 12 bases between. The CDR3 nucleotides read TGTGCCAGCGGTGCGACAGCTTACAATGAGCAGTTCTTC. This encodes CASGATAYNEQFF.

This clonotype came up many times. The gene calls are TRBV4-2 and TRBJ2-3; the D gene is possibly TRBD1 (7 bases). In germline, CDR1 is LGHNA, CDR2 YNFKEQ. The germline V and J ends were trimmed by 0 bases and 3 bases, with 10 bases remaining between them. The CDR3 extends over 15 amino acids. CDR3 DNA sequence: TGTGCCAGCAGCCAAGAGGCAGGGGGGACAGATACGCAGTATTTT. Translated, it gives CASSQEAGGTDTQYF.

This clonotype has just a few counts. Since no conserved phenylalanine or tryptophan closes the CDR3, a read error is the likely cause. This chain joins TRBV28 and TRBJ2-2; D possibly uses TRBD1 or TRBD2 (5 bases each). The germline V gene encodes CDR1 MDHEN and CDR2 SYDVKM. The CDR3 extends over 14 amino acids. CDR3 loop: CASSWGRYTGELFL. The CDR3 bases are TGTGCCAGCAGTTGGGGACGGTACACTGGGGAGCTGTTTTTA.

For this clonotype: Given a much more abundant clone one base away, this may be a read error. The chain has TRBV30 and TRBJ1-1; D possibly corresponds to TRBD1 (6 bases). CDR1 and CDR2 (germline): GTSNPN, SVGIG (reference sequence). The CDR3 sequence is 13 residues long. Trimming left V 6 bases short and J 1 base short, with 12 bases between. The CDR3 DNA reads as TGTGCCTGTAGCGAACAGGGGAACACTGAAGCTTTCTTT. Its protein is CACSEQGNTEAFF.

This chain joins TRBV24-1 and TRBJ2-2, with D perhaps being TRBD1 or TRBD2 (5 bases each). Trimming removed 9 bases at V and 0 bases at J, with 13 bases between. The CDR3 extends over 15 amino acids. The germline V gene has CDR1 KGHDR and CDR2 SFDVKD. The CDR3 DNA reads as TGTGCCACCTCAGGTGGGACCGCGAACACCGGGGAGCTGTTTTTT. Translation: CATSGGTANTGELFF.

This clonotype was observed a few times. This clone may be a read error of a much larger clone one base away. The gene calls are TRBV12-3 or TRBV12-4 and TRBJ2-1; TRBD2 matches at 11 bases. V lost 7 bases and J lost 4; bases outside the gene matches: 6. This CDR3 spans 15 amino acids. The CDR3 DNA is TGTGCCAGCAACCTAGCGGGAGGCTATTACAATGAGCAGTTCTTC. Translation: CASNLAGGYYNEQFF.

For this clonotype: At one boundary the junction diverges from the germline segment, which might be a read error. This chain connects TRBV11-2 to TRBJ1-1; unclear D gene. The CDR3 length is 15 residues. The germline CDR1 and CDR2 sequences are SGHAT and FQNNGV. The CDR3 bases are TGTGTCAGCAGCTTAGCATCGGGAAAGAACACTGTAGCTTTCTTT. Encoded protein: CVSSLASGKNTVAFF.

V is TRBV11-1 and J is TRBJ2-1; D is unresolved. The CDR3 totals 17 residues. The germline V gene has CDR1 SGHAT and CDR2 FQDESV (reference sequence). V gave up 5 bases and J gave up 1 base, with 18 bases separating them. The CDR3 region has the DNA TGTGCCAGCAGCCTCATAGGTGCATCCCAATCCTACAATGAGCAGTTCTTC. Translation: CASSLIGASQSYNEQFF.

This clonotype was found once. The junction does not match germline at one end; this may be a read error. The rearrangement links TRBV4-2 to TRBJ1-1; D might be TRBD1 (5 bases). There are 17 residues in the CDR3. CDR1 is LGHNA and CDR2 is YNFKEQ in the germline V gene. CDR3 bases: TGCGCCAGCAGCCAAGTCCGGTCAGTGGGGGTGGTCACTGAAGCTTTCTTT. It encodes CASSQVRSVGVVTEAFF.

The table lists this clonotype with a few counts. Possible read error: a much larger clone is one base away. In DNA form, the CDR3 reads TGTGCCAGCAGACCAAGGACTAGCGTAGGTGAGCGGTTCTTC. This translates into CASRPRTSVGERFF. V is TRBV6-6 and J is TRBJ2-1; 9 nucleotides match TRBD2. Germline V CDR1 and CDR2: MNHNY, SVGAGI (reference sequence). This CDR3 region has 14 residues.